Detailed here is one T cell receptor beta chain. V gave up 2 bases and J gave up 9 bases, with 11 bases separating them. The CDR3 spans 12 residues. One entry per CDR3 protein results from TCRdb running MiXCR on the 5' RACE reads. Here the sample spans roughly 620,000 distinct CDR3 sequences, approximately 19% being singletons. This record comes from a study of T-cell memory formation after mild COVID-19. Study overall: The two donors had largely donor-specific TCR clusters.

The receptor comes from an adult woman who had mild COVID-19 (a few samples of this study predate the infection). Cell type and time point are not known. V usage is TRBV12-3 or TRBV12-4 and J usage is TRBJ2-7, with D unclear. The specimen was PBMCs or a T cell subset sorted from them (not recorded which). The CDR3 region has the DNA TGTGCCAGCAGTTTACGACTGAACGGGCAGTACTTC. Translation: CASSLRLNGQYF.